This note documents a single T cell receptor (beta chain) sequence. Its cognate antigen is unknown. Between the trimmed V and J ends, which lost 3 bases and 7 bases, there was a span of 13 bases. The germline V gene encodes CDR1 SGHTA and CDR2 FQGNSA. CDR3 length equals 13 residues. The library was built from roughly 400 ng RNA with molecular barcoded adaptors for alpha/delta and beta/gamma chains. TCRdb itself ran the reads through MiXCR, one entry per CDR3 protein. Seen here are about 15,000 distinct CDR3 sequences, roughly 22% observed once, and the top ten hold 75% to 85%. The data were obtained in a study of read filtering for tumor transcriptome and immune sequencing. General study points: In IR-seq, single-read clonotypes were around four fifths of clonotypes but around 3.5% of reads.

V and J are TRBV7-2 and TRBJ2-7; the D call may be TRBD1 or TRBD2 (6 bases each). Specimen: a population of CD138-negative cells sorted from bone marrow. The receptor's source is a donor older than 35 with multiple myeloma. CDR3 coding DNA: TGTGCCAGCAGCTTCATAGGGGGGAATGAGCAGTACTTC. Amino acids: CASSFIGGNEQYF.